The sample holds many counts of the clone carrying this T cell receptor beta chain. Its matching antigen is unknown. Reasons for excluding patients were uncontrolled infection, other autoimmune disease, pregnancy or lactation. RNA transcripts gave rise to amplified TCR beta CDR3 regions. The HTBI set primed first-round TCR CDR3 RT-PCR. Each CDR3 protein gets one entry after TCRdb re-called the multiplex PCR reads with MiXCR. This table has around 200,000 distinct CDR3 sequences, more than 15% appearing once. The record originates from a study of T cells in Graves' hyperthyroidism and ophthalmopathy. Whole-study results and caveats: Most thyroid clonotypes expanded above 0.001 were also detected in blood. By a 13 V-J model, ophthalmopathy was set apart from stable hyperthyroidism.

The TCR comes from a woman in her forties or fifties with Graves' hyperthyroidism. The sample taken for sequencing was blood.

The CDR3 coding sequence is TGCGCCAGCAGCTTGGCAGGGGCAGATGAAAAACTGTTTTTT. Protein: CASSLAGADEKLFF. The J gene is TRBJ1-4, the V gene TRBV5-1; D perhaps matches TRBD1 (6 bases). Germline CDR1 reads SGHRS; CDR2 reads YFSETQ. The CDR3 is 14 residues long. The ends were cut back, 0 bases at V and 6 bases at J, with 9 bases in the middle.